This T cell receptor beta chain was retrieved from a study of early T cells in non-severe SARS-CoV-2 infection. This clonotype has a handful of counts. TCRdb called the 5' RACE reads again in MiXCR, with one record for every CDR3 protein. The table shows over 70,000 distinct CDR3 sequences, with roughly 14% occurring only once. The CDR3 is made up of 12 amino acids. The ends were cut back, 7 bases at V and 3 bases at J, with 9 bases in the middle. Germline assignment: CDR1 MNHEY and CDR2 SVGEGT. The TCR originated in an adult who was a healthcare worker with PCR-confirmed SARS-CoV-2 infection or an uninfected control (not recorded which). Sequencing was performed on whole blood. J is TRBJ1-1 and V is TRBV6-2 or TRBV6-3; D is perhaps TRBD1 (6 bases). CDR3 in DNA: TGTGCCAGCACCAGGGGACACACTGAAGCTTTCTTT. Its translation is CASTRGHTEAFF.